Sequencing of this T cell receptor (beta chain) was carried out in a study of blood T cell repertoires in COVID-19. As handled by the study authors: Nucleated cell number was recorded as an estimate derived from reference gene primer amplification. Generated by immunoSEQ multiplex PCR, the TCRdb table keeps only in-frame clones and is missing some. The D gene and trimming were derived from the DNA, and the V and J assignments and clone size from that table. The sample has hundreds of thousands of clones, about nine tenths seen once. This CDR3 is built from 16 residues. Germline assignment: CDR1 SGDLS and CDR2 YYNGEE. The trim removed 3 bases at V and 2 bases at J, leaving 3 bases unmatched.

This chain uses TRBV9 with TRBJ2-2, with 11 bases matching TRBD2. The receptor was derived from a woman aged 25 to 39 who had recovered from COVID-19. Sequenced input: peripheral blood. The CDR3 coding sequence is TGTGCCAGCAGCGGGGGGACTAGCGGAAACACCGGGGAGCTGTTTTTT. Its protein is CASSGGTSGNTGELFF.